Detailed here is one T cell receptor beta chain. Its matching antigen is unknown. This specimen comes from a study of blood T cells in healthy people across ages. Study results and caveats: A roughly linear fall in TCR beta diversity per million T cells was seen with increasing age.

A second 7 to 11 cycle PCR used barcoded and J-beta primers. Each cDNA molecule was tagged by a template-switch adaptor that had 12 random nucleotides. From the 5' RACE reads, TCRdb called clonotypes with MiXCR, one entry per CDR3 protein. The sample has 650,000 to 900,000 distinct CDR3 sequences, roughly 60% seen once. The total RNA that was extracted per sample amounted to at least 6 micrograms. Sequencing used blood. The TCR comes from a man aged 30-40 years in good health.

This CDR3 reads CAIRGGLDPYNEQFF. The CDR3 DNA is TGTGCCATCCGGGGGGGACTAGACCCCTACAATGAGCAGTTCTTC. The chain is built from TRBV10-3 and TRBJ2-1, with TRBD2 matching 8 bases. Germline V lookup: CDR1 ENHRY, CDR2 SYGVKD. CDR3 length equals 15 residues. Losses at the gene ends were 8 bases for V and 2 bases for J; bases not matched to a gene: 8.